These 27 T cell receptor beta chains originate from one sample sequenced in a study of Ad26.COV2.S vaccination and SARS-CoV-2 variants. Sequencing was performed with immunoSEQ multiplex PCR; in TCRdb, only in-frame clones are kept and a portion is missing. The table includes approximately 400,000 clones, approximately 85% detected once. Treatment specified: over 15 received Ad26.COV2.S at low or high dose, single or two shots; about five received placebo; per-sample allocation not given. Collection of the samples took place on day 63 after the first injection of vaccine or placebo. Specimen: peripheral blood, collected in a trial of Ad26.COV2.S vaccine versus placebo. These receptors all come from a person aged 18-65 years who received the Ad26.COV2.S COVID-19 vaccine or a placebo.

This clone was seen only a few times. The rearrangement uses TRBV6-5 and TRBJ1-6; 7 nucleotides match TRBD1. The CDR3 extends over 15 amino acids. The V segment lost 6 bases and the J segment 9 bases; nucleotides outside the gene matches: 11. Germline V gene sequence: CDR1 MNHEY, CDR2 SVGAGI. The CDR3 nucleotides are TGTGCCAGCAGGACCCTAGACAGGGAGCGTTCACCCCTCCACTTT. This sequence encodes CASRTLDRERSPLHF.

The genes are TRBV6-5 and TRBJ2-2; 7 bases are a match to TRBD2. Germline loops: CDR1 MNHEY, CDR2 SVGAGI. V shed 9 bases, J shed 5 bases, and the junction held 12 bases outside the gene matches. The CDR3 has 15 residues. The CDR3 region has the DNA TGTGCCAGTAACCTAGGACTAGACTCGACCGGGGAGCTGTTTTTT. Amino acid sequence: CASNLGLDSTGELFF.

The CDR3 nucleotides are TGTGCCAGCAGCTTAAGCTTGTCAATAGGGAGCTACGAGCAGTACTTC. Protein: CASSLSLSIGSYEQYF. The V gene is TRBV7-9, the J gene TRBJ2-7, with a weak D call TRBD2 (5 bases). The CDR3 has 16 amino acids. The V end lost 2 bases, the J end lost 3 bases, and 17 bases lay between the germline ends. From germline, CDR1 is SEHNR and CDR2 FQNEAQ (reference sequence). The variable domain in full, completed from reference TRBV7-9 and TRBJ2-7, reads DTGVSQNPRHKITKRGQNVTFRCDPISEHNRLYWYRQTLGQGPEFLTYFQNEAQLEKSRLLSDRFSAERPKGSFSTLEIQRTEQGDSAMYLCASSLSLSIGSYEQYFGPGTRLTVT.

The table lists this clone with a count of one. V usage is TRBV10-3 and J usage is TRBJ2-3; D gene uncertain. Between the trimmed V and J ends, which lost 0 bases and 6 bases, there was a span of 7 bases. The CDR3 is 13 amino acids. From germline, CDR1 is ENHRY and CDR2 SYGVKD. The CDR3 region is CAISESPADTQYF. As DNA, the CDR3 is TGTGCCATCAGTGAGTCCCCCGCCGATACGCAGTATTTT.

V usage is TRBV9 and J usage is TRBJ2-1; 7 bases agree with TRBD2. The ends lost 0 bases at V and 5 bases at J; junction bases unmatched: 5. Germline CDR1 SGDLS, CDR2 YYNGEE. CDR3 length equals 15 residues. This chain's CDR3 is CASSVAERGNNEQFF. The CDR3 region has the DNA TGTGCCAGCAGCGTAGCAGAGCGGGGAAACAATGAGCAGTTCTTC.

Written as DNA, the CDR3 is TGTGCCAGTAGTAAGCTAGCGGGCCGAACAGATACGCAGTATTTT. It is translated as CASSKLAGRTDTQYF. V and J are TRBV19 and TRBJ2-3; the match to TRBD2 covers 8 bases. Trimming cost V 4 bases and J 3 bases; bases outside gene matches: 6. Germline CDR1 LNHDA, CDR2 SQIVND (reference sequence). The CDR3 loop spans 15 amino acids.

On this clone: Other DNA sequences in the same sample also yield this CDR3. The J gene is TRBJ1-5, the V gene TRBV2; D remains ambiguous. CDR1 and CDR2 from the germline V gene are SNHLY and FYNNEI. The CDR3 covers 13 residues. V lost 6 bases, J lost 4 bases, and 10 bases lay in between. The CDR3 DNA follows: TGTGCCAGCAGACGGACGGGGAATCAGCCCCAGCATTTT. It translates to CASRRTGNQPQHF.

The chain uses TRBV27 and TRBJ2-1; TRBD2 matches 9 bases. From germline, CDR1 is MNHEY and CDR2 SMNVEV (reference sequence). CDR3 size: 16 residues. The V and J ends lost 0 bases and 9 bases, in that order; junction bases with no gene match: 9. Here the CDR3 reads CASSLSGGGVLFEQFF. The CDR3 DNA reads TGTGCCAGCAGTTTATCTGGCGGGGGGGTGCTGTTTGAGCAGTTCTTC.

The chain recombines TRBV5-4 with TRBJ2-5, with TRBD2 identical over 10 bases. The CDR3 spans 14 residues. Germline CDR1 SGHNT, CDR2 YYREEE (reference sequence). V shed 4 bases and J 4 bases; nucleotides not matched to a gene: 4. CDR3 residues: CASSHRTSGETQYF. The CDR3 region has the DNA TGTGCCAGCAGCCACCGGACTAGCGGAGAGACCCAGTACTTC.

The rearrangement joins TRBV4-1 to TRBJ1-6; tentatively, D is TRBD1 (5 bases). The CDR3 length is 14 residues. Germline V gene lookup returns CDR1 MGHRA and CDR2 YSYEKL. The ends were cut back, 4 bases at V and 12 bases at J, with 16 bases in the middle. Here the CDR3 DNA reads TGCGCCAGCAGCCTCGGGAGGGGCGAGGTACCCCTCCACTTT. Protein sequence: CASSLGRGEVPLHF.

The chain is built from TRBV7-9 and TRBJ2-5; TRBD2 aligns across 11 bases. This CDR3 contains 15 residues. After removal of 4 bases from V and 5 bases from J, the junction contained 6 bases not matched to a gene. Per the germline V gene, CDR1 is SEHNR and CDR2 is FQNEAQ (reference sequence). CDR3 nucleotides: TGTGCCAGCAGCTCAACTAGCGGGAGCGGTGAGACCCAGTACTTC. Amino acids: CASSSTSGSGETQYF.

This clone turned up a few times. This chain connects TRBV28 to TRBJ1-4; TRBD1 matches 9 bases. J lost 10 bases, V lost 6 bases, and 15 bases had no gene match. Per germline, CDR1 MDHEN and CDR2 SYDVKM. The CDR3 spans 16 residues. The CDR3, as DNA: TGTGCCAGCAGCAGCAGTGGACCGGGACAGGGACCAAAACTGTTTTTT. This translates into CASSSSGPGQGPKLFF.

The chain has TRBV2 and TRBJ2-5; D remains unclear. The CDR3 spans 14 residues. Per the germline V gene, CDR1 is SNHLY and CDR2 is FYNNEI. Trimming shortened V by 11 bases and J by 3 bases, and 19 bases separated the two germline ends. CDR3 residues: CASRGEGLKETQYF. The CDR3 nucleotides are TGTGCCTCCCGAGGAGAAGGGCTCAAAGAGACCCAGTACTTC.

This sequence joins TRBV5-1 and TRBJ1-3; tentatively, D is TRBD1 (5 bases). This CDR3 has 13 residues. The germline CDR1 and CDR2 sequences are SGHRS and YFSETQ. V gave up 5 bases and J gave up 4 bases, with 10 bases separating them. The CDR3 DNA follows: TGCGCCAGCAGTTCAGAGGGGGGAAACACCATATATTTT. Translation: CASSSEGGNTIYF.

V and J are TRBV5-1 and TRBJ2-1; 9 nucleotides match TRBD2. The CDR3 runs to 16 residues. Trimming removed 6 bases from V and 2 bases from J; junction bases left unmatched: 9. Germline CDR1 is SGHRS and CDR2 is YFSETQ. CDR3 in DNA: TGCGCCAGCACCGACCTTAAGCGGGGGGCCTACAATGAGCAGTTCTTC. Residues: CASTDLKRGAYNEQFF.

J is TRBJ2-5 and V is TRBV15; D assignment may be TRBD1 or TRBD2 (5 bases each). V was pared by 1 base and J by 5 bases, with 8 bases between. Germline V gene sequence: CDR1 LNHNV, CDR2 YYDKDF (reference sequence). The CDR3 runs to 13 residues. The CDR3 DNA follows: TGTGCCACCAGCAGAGCTGGGACCGAGACCCAGTACTTC. Its protein is CATSRAGTETQYF.

The chain links TRBV9 to TRBJ2-2; D is perhaps TRBD2 (6 bases). The CDR3 totals 15 residues. The germline gives CDR1 SGDLS, CDR2 YYNGEE. Deletions cut 7 bases from V and 0 bases from J, with 13 bases between. CDR3 amino acids: CASLIREPNTGELFF. CDR3 DNA: TGTGCCAGCCTGATCCGGGAGCCGAACACCGGGGAGCTGTTTTTT.

This chain links TRBV13 with TRBJ2-5, with D unclear. V was clipped by 3 bases and J by 0 bases, with 5 bases between them. The CDR3 is made up of 13 amino acids. CDR1 and CDR2 (germline): PRHDT, FYEKMQ (reference sequence). The CDR3 reads CASSFSDQETQYF. CDR3 nucleotide sequence: TGTGCCAGCAGCTTTTCAGACCAAGAGACCCAGTACTTC.

The CDR3 nucleotides are TGTGCCACCAGCAGAGAATTAGACGGCTTCTATGGCTACACCTTC. Encoded protein: CATSRELDGFYGYTF. The J gene is TRBJ1-2, the V gene TRBV15; D remains unclear. Between the trimmed V and J ends, which lost 0 bases and 4 bases, there was a span of 12 bases. The CDR3 has 15 amino acids. Germline V gives CDR1 LNHNV, CDR2 YYDKDF (reference sequence). Looking up the rest from reference TRBV15 and TRBJ1-2 gives the full variable domain: DAMVIQNPRYQVTQFGKPVTLSCSQTLNHNVMYWYQQKSSQAPKLLFHYYDKDFNNEADTPDNFQSRRPNTSFCFLDIRSPGLGDTAMYLCATSRELDGFYGYTFGSGTRLTVV.

V is TRBV13 and J is TRBJ2-5; D could derive from TRBD1 or TRBD2 (5 bases each). The CDR3 length is 12 residues. Germline V lookup: CDR1 PRHDT, CDR2 FYEKMQ (reference sequence). CDR3 DNA: TGTGCTGAGGGGCGGCCCCAAGAGACCCAGTACTTC. It codes for CAEGRPQETQYF.

The chain is built from TRBV6-6 and TRBJ1-1, with TRBD1 matching over 9 bases. The CDR3 spans 15 residues. The V segment lost 2 bases and the J segment 4 bases; nucleotides outside the gene matches: 5. Germline loops: CDR1 MNHNY, CDR2 SVGAGI (reference sequence). Here the CDR3 reads CASSYQGQGGTEAFF. CDR3 DNA: TGTGCCAGCAGTTACCAGGGACAGGGTGGCACTGAAGCTTTCTTT.

The rearrangement joins TRBV7-8 to TRBJ1-1; 7 positions agree with TRBD1. The germline CDR1 and CDR2 sequences are SGHVS and FQNEAQ. V lost 2 bases, J lost 5 bases, and 8 bases stayed unmatched. The CDR3 runs to 15 residues. This chain's CDR3 is CASSLTPDRVTEAFF. The CDR3 bases are TGTGCCAGCAGCTTAACCCCCGACAGGGTAACTGAAGCTTTCTTT.

This chain connects TRBV6-2 or TRBV6-3 to TRBJ2-2; possible D gene TRBD1, 6 bases. The length of the CDR3 is 15 residues. The V gene lost 0 bases and the J gene lost 5 bases, with 10 bases spanning the gap. CDR1 is MNHEY and CDR2 is SVGEGT in the germline V gene. The CDR3 is CASSYSTGATGELFF. The CDR3 DNA is TGTGCCAGCAGTTACTCGACAGGCGCAACCGGGGAGCTGTTTTTT.

V gene TRBV11-2 combines with J gene TRBJ1-3; no definite D call. The CDR3 spans 13 residues. Deletions cut 0 bases from V and 11 bases from J, with 11 bases between. CDR1 is SGHAT and CDR2 is FQNNGV in the germline V gene. The CDR3 DNA sequence: TGTGCCAGCAGCTTAGAGAGGACTAAGTCCATATATTTT. Amino acid sequence: CASSLERTKSIYF.

Only one count was recorded for this clone. The V call is TRBV28, the J call TRBJ2-7, with TRBD1 as a possible D gene (5 bases). Between the trimmed V and J ends, which lost 7 bases and 3 bases, there was a span of 13 bases. Germline V CDR1 and CDR2: MDHEN, SYDVKM. This CDR3 comprises 13 residues. For the CDR3, the DNA is TGTGCCAGCACCAAAGGACACCTCTACGAGCAGTACTTC. Translating gives CASTKGHLYEQYF.

The rearrangement links TRBV11-2 to TRBJ1-5, with 8 nucleotides matching TRBD1. The CDR3 totals 14 residues. The junction had 3 bases not matched to a gene; V was cut back by 3 bases and J by 5 bases. Germline assignment: CDR1 SGHAT and CDR2 FQNNGV. Here the CDR3 reads CASSLDRADQPQHF. CDR3 in DNA: TGTGCCAGCAGCTTGGACAGGGCCGATCAGCCCCAGCATTTT.

This rearrangement joins TRBV7-2 to TRBJ2-4; 12 positions agree with TRBD2. The V and J ends lost 6 bases and 6 bases, in that order; junction bases with no gene match: 6. The germline CDR1 and CDR2 sequences are SGHTA and FQGNSA. This CDR3 is 15 amino acids long. CDR3: CASRIKGLAGNIQYF. The CDR3 DNA reads as TGTGCCAGCAGGATTAAGGGACTAGCGGGAAACATTCAGTACTTC.